Many counts were recorded for the clone carrying this TCR beta chain. Its specificity is not known. The CDR3 length is 16 residues. Germline-derived CDR1 and CDR2 are SGDLS and YYNGEE. V was clipped by 1 base and J by 8 bases; unmatched bases: 8. The sorted Tregs were CD4+CD25+CD127-/low cells. Semi-nested PCR with Nested Universal Primer A followed constant-region reverse priming of full-length variable regions. TCRdb used MiXCR to reprocess the 5' RACE reads, holding one entry per CDR3 protein. The data contain some 44,000 distinct CDR3 sequences, approximately 22% of them singletons. Broader study findings: Larger-cohort validation covered only one TCR beta V-J rearrangement. Tumor-infiltrating Treg TCR alpha and beta sequences overlapped most with tumor naive CD4+ T cells, then blood naive. Tumor memory CD4+ T cell TCR gene usage clustered with blood and lymph node memory CD4+ cells and lymph node naive CD4+ cells.

The sequence was collected from a female donor with breast cancer. The sequenced sample consisted of Tregs sorted from blood. The chain employs TRBV9 and TRBJ2-2, with TRBD2 identical over 10 bases. For the CDR3, the DNA is TGTGCCAGCAGCGTATTAGCGGGAGGCCCCTTTGGGGAGCTGTTTTTT. This translates into CASSVLAGGPFGELFF.